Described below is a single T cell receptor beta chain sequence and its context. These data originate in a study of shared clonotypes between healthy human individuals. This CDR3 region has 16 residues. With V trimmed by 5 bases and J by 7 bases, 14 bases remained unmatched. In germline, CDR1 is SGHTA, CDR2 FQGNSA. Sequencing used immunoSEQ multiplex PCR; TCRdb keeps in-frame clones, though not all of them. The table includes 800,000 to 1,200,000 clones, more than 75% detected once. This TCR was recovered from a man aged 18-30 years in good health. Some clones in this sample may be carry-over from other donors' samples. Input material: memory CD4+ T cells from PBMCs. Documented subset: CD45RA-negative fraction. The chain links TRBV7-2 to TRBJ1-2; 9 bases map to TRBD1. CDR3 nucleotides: TGTGCCAGCAGCGCCGGGACAGGGCTCTCGCAGAGTGGCTACACCTTC. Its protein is CASSAGTGLSQSGYTF.